Sequencing of this T cell receptor beta chain was carried out in a study of blood T cells in healthy people across ages. This clonotype was picked up a small number of times. Using a J-beta primer mix together with a sample-barcoded 5' primer, a second PCR was run for about 6 to 11 cycles. From each sample, at least 3 million paired-end reads containing CDR3 were obtained. MiXCR, run by TCRdb on the 5' RACE reads, gives a single entry per CDR3 protein. The table has 650,000 to 1,000,000 distinct CDR3 sequences, around 45% seen once. The CDR3 is 16 amino acids. Trimming at V came to 6 bases and at J to 4 bases, leaving 10 bases not matched to a gene. The germline V gene encodes CDR1 MNHEY and CDR2 SMNVEV (reference sequence).

This TCR derives from an elderly man in good health. Sequenced sample: blood. The J gene is TRBJ1-4, the V gene TRBV27; 8 nucleotides agree with TRBD1. The CDR3 here is CASRSLTGDINEKLFF. The CDR3 coding sequence is TGTGCCAGCAGATCATTGACAGGGGACATTAATGAAAAACTGTTTTTT.